This T cell receptor (beta chain) emerged from a study of human T cells and chemical hapten exposure. The CDR3 loop spans 14 amino acids. The germline V and J ends were trimmed by 1 base and 6 bases, with 10 bases remaining between them. The germline V gene encodes CDR1 SGHTA and CDR2 FQGNSA. Study-wide results and caveats: Sensitizing to DPC left TCRs with a frequency above 1 in 1000 unaltered.

The library labeled individual cDNA molecules by adding unique molecular identifiers to them. TCRdb reanalysed the RACE reads using MiXCR and keeps one entry per CDR3 protein. The sample includes tens of thousands of distinct CDR3 sequences, roughly 5% of them seen just once. Indicated time point: healthy volunteer bleed at 6 weeks. Unseparated into fractions, whole blood served as the source from which total RNA was extracted. At least ten counts were recorded for this clonotype. The antigen is not known. The sequencing input was whole blood. The TCR sequence derives from a human donor in good health. Some clones in this sample may be carry-over from other donors' samples. This chain connects TRBV7-2 to TRBJ2-4, with D perhaps matching TRBD1 (6 bases). The CDR3 region has the DNA TGTGCCAGCAGCTTAGGTCAGGACAGAAACATTCAGTACTTC. Amino acid sequence: CASSLGQDRNIQYF.